This TCR beta chain derives from a study of immune evolution from preneoplasia to lung adenocarcinoma. Study overall: HLA loss of heterozygosity: approximately 7.5% AIS, under 19% MIA, around 33% ADC, none AAH. Study-level points and caveats: Normal lung had highest clonality; later lesions appeared denser, more diverse.

Only in-frame clones appear in the TCRdb table, and some are missing; sequencing was by immunoSEQ multiplex PCR. The table has tens of thousands of clones, 70% to 85% seen once; the top ten hold 5.5% to 6.5%. H&E slides confirmed each diagnosis, reviewed by two pathologists independently. The CDR3 spans 14 residues. The trim removed 5 bases at V and 3 bases at J, leaving 4 bases unmatched. The germline V gene has CDR1 ENHRY and CDR2 SYGVKD. Points on this clone: Its antigen is not identified.

Sample: FFPE invasive lung adenocarcinoma tissue. The TCR originated in a person between 60 and 69 years old with lung adenocarcinoma. V and J are TRBV10-3 and TRBJ2-3; 8 bases fit TRBD1. CDR3 in DNA: TGTGCCATCAGTCGGAACAGGGGGACAGATACGCAGTATTTT. It codes for CAISRNRGTDTQYF.